Following are 5 T cell receptor beta chains from one sample sequenced in a study of memory CD4+ T cells and cytomegalovirus serostatus. Measured with immunoSEQ multiplex PCR; TCRdb has only the in-frame clones, and not every one. The sample carries some 40,000 clones, roughly 85% recorded once. Single viable CD3+CD4+CD8-CD45RO+ cells were sorted as the memory CD4+ T cells. The material sequenced was memory CD4+ T cells from blood. The source is an adult in good health and CMV-seropositive.

The rearrangement links TRBV11-2 to TRBJ1-1; a weak D match, TRBD1 (6 bases). The CDR3 loop spans 14 amino acids. CDR1 is SGHAT and CDR2 is FQNNGV in the germline V gene. With 1 base removed from V and 8 bases from J, the gap between germline ends came to 14 bases. The CDR3 here is CASSLGLQGEEAFF. The CDR3 coding sequence is TGTGCCAGCAGCTTAGGCTTACAGGGCGAGGAAGCTTTCTTT.

The chain recombines TRBV5-1 with TRBJ1-1; 7 bases align to TRBD1. Trimming cost V 1 base and J 7 bases; bases outside gene matches: 10. The CDR3 is 15 amino acids. Germline V gene sequence: CDR1 SGHRS, CDR2 YFSETQ. The CDR3 DNA follows: TGCGCCAGCAGCTTGTTTGGTGAGAACAGGGGTGAAGCTTTCTTT. Protein: CASSLFGENRGEAFF.

This sequence joins TRBV6-1 and TRBJ2-2; D assignment may be TRBD1 or TRBD2 (5 bases each). V lost 2 bases to trimming and J lost 9 bases, with 10 bases between them. The CDR3 covers 13 residues. Per the germline V gene, CDR1 is MNHNS and CDR2 is SASEGT. CDR3 sequence: CASSELRGWELFF. The CDR3 nucleotides are TGTGCCAGCAGTGAACTGAGGGGATGGGAGCTGTTTTTT.

This rearrangement joins TRBV7-2 to TRBJ2-3, with 8 bases lining up with TRBD2. The CDR3 sequence is 15 residues long. J lost 7 bases, V lost 1 base, and 7 bases had no gene match. Germline assignment: CDR1 SGHTA and CDR2 FQGNSA. CDR3 nucleotide sequence: TGTGCCAGCAGCTTAGGCAGCGGGAGTTTAAATACGCAGTATTTT. The encoded protein is CASSLGSGSLNTQYF.

The rearrangement joins TRBV7-2 to TRBJ2-1; 8 positions agree with TRBD1. Unmatched junction bases numbered 11, after V lost 4 bases and J lost 3 bases. This CDR3 contains 17 residues. Germline values: CDR1 SGHTA, CDR2 FQGNSA. This CDR3 is CASSYTSGTGLYNEQFF. CDR3 nucleotides: TGTGCCAGCAGCTACACCTCCGGGACAGGACTCTACAATGAGCAGTTCTTC.